What follows is one TCR beta chain and its context. Its antigen is still unknown. This specimen belongs to a study of shared clonotypes between healthy human individuals. General study findings and limits: Naive subsets typically showed greater estimated richness than memory subsets. The genetic and exposure-history diversity represented was limited by few donors. Clonotype sharing levels among donors were expected to vary with sequencing depth.

Only in-frame clones appear in the TCRdb table, and some are missing; sequencing was by immunoSEQ multiplex PCR. The repertoire holds hundreds of thousands of clones, with approximately 96% as singletons. CD45RO-negative CD8 cells positively selected for CCR7 made up the naive population, which excluded terminally differentiated effector memory CD45RA+ cells. In germline, CDR1 is SGHAT, CDR2 FQNNGV. The junction had 3 bases not matched to a gene; V was cut back by 4 bases and J by 4 bases. The CDR3 contains 15 residues. V gene TRBV11-2 combines with J gene TRBJ2-5; TRBD2 matches 13 bases. The clonotype was recovered from a woman in her twenties or thirties in good health. What was sequenced was naive CD8+ T cells sorted from blood. The chain's CDR3 is CASSSWTSGRETQYF. The CDR3 coding sequence is TGTGCCAGCAGCTCTTGGACTAGCGGGAGAGAGACCCAGTACTTC. Complete variable domain (other parts from reference TRBV11-2 and TRBJ2-5): EAGVAQSPRYKIIEKRQSVAFWCNPISGHATLYWYQQILGQGPKLLIQFQNNGVVDDSQLPKDRFSAERLKGVDSTLKIQPAKLEDSAVYLCASSSWTSGRETQYFGPGTRLLVL.